This T cell receptor (beta chain) is from a study of patients and donors after allogeneic stem cell transplantation. The germline V gene has CDR1 SGHNT and CDR2 YYREEE (reference sequence). The V end lost 1 base, the J end lost 1 base, and 7 bases lay between the germline ends. The CDR3 covers 14 residues. TCRdb re-derived calls from the RT-PCR reads in MiXCR, one entry per CDR3 protein. Here the sample spans 150,000 to 250,000 distinct CDR3 sequences, 41% being singletons. Sample: blood, either unsorted or a sorted T cell fraction (not recorded which). The clonotype originates from a human donor who was either an allogeneic HSCT recipient or a stem cell or donor lymphocyte infusion donor (not recorded which). It is not recorded whose cells these are; they may come from a transplant donor. The J gene is TRBJ2-3, the V gene TRBV5-4; tentative D call: TRBD1 (5 bases). CDR3 region: CASSLQGGTDTQYF. The CDR3 nucleotides are TGTGCCAGCAGCTTGCAGGGCGGCACAGATACGCAGTATTTT.